The T cell receptor (beta chain) under discussion was sequenced for a study of control samples from healthy donors and cancer patients. Profiling relied on immunoSEQ multiplex PCR, and the TCRdb table lists in-frame clones only, not all of them. This sample carries around 100,000 clones, about 90% of them seen once, and the ten largest clones take 18%. Per germline, CDR1 SGHNT and CDR2 YYREEE (reference sequence). Trimming cost V 4 bases and J 2 bases; bases outside gene matches: 3. The CDR3 totals 16 residues. The sequence was obtained from a woman in her forties or fifties in good health. The chain recombines TRBV5-4 with TRBJ2-5, with 15 bases fitting TRBD2. Material for sequencing was blood. CDR3 in amino acids: CASSRGLAGGQETQYF. The CDR3 DNA reads as TGTGCCAGCAGCAGGGGACTAGCGGGGGGACAAGAGACCCAGTACTTC.